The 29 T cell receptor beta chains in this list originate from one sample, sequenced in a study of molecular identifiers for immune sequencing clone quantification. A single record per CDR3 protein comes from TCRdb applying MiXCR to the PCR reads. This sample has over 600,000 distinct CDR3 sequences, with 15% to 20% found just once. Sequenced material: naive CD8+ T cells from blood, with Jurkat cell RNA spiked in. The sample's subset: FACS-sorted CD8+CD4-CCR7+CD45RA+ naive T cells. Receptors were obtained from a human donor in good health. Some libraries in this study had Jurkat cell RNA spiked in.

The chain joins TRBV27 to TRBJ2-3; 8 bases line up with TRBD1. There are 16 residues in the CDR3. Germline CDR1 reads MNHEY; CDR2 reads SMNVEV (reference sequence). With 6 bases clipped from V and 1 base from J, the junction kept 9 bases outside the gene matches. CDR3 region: CASSPQGVRGTDTQYF. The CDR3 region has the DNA TGTGCCAGCAGCCCACAGGGGGTAAGGGGCACAGATACGCAGTATTTT.

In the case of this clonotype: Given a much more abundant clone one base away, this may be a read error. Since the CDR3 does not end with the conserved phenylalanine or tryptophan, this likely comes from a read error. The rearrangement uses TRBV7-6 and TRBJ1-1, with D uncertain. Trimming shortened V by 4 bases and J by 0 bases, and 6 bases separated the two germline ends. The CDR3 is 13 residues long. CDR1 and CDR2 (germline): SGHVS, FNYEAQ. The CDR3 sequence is CASSYSMNTEAFY. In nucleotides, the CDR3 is TGTGCCAGCAGCTACAGCATGAACACTGAAGCTTTCTAT.

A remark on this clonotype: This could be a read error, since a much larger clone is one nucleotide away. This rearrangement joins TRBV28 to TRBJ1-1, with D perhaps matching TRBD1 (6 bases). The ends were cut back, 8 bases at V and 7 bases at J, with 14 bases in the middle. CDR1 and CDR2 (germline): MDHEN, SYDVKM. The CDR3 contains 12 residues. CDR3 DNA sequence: TGTGCCAGCGGTAAAGGACAGCTTGAAGCTTTCTTT. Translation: CASGKGQLEAFF.

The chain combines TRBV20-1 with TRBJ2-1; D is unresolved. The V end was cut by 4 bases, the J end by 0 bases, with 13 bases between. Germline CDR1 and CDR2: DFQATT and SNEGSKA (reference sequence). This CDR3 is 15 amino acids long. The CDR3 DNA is TGCAGTGCTATCCCCTCGCAGAGCTCCTACAATGAGCAGTTCTTC. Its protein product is CSAIPSQSSYNEQFF.

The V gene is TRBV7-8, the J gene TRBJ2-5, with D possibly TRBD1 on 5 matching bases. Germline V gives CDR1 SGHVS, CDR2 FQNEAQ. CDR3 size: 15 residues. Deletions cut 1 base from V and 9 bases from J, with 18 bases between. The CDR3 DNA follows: TGTGCCAGCAGCTTAGAAGCGACAGCCCACGAGGCCCAGTACTTC. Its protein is CASSLEATAHEAQYF.

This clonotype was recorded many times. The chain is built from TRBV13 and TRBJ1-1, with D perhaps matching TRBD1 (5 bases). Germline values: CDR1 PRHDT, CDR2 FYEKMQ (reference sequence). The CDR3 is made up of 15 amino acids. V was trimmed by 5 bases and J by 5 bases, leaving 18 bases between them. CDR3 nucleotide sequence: TGTGCCAGCAGCGCCCCCCGTGGGGCGAGTACTGAAGCTTTCTTT. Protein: CASSAPRGASTEAFF.

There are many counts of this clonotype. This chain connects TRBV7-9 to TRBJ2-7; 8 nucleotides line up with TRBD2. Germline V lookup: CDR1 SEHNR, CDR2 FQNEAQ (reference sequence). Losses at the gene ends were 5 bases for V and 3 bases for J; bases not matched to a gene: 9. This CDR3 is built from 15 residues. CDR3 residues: CASSATLAGLYEQYF. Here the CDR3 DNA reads TGTGCCAGCAGCGCAACTCTAGCGGGTCTCTACGAGCAGTACTTC. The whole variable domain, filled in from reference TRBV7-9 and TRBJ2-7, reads DTGVSQNPRHKITKRGQNVTFRCDPISEHNRLYWYRQTLGQGPEFLTYFQNEAQLEKSRLLSDRFSAERPKGSFSTLEIQRTEQGDSAMYLCASSATLAGLYEQYFGPGTRLTVT.

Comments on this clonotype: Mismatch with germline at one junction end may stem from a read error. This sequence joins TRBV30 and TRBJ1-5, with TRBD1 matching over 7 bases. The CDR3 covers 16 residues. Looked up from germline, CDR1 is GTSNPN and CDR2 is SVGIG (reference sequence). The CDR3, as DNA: TGTGCCCGGAGTGACGGAGTGGAGGCAGGGGGAGAGCCCCAGCATTTT. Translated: CARSDGVEAGGEPQHF.

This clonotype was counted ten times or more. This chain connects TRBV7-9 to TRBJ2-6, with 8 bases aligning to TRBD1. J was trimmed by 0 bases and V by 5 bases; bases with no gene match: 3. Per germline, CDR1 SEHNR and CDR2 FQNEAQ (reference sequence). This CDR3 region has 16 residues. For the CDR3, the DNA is TGTGCCAGCAGCCCTCAGGGGGCCTCTGGGGCCAACGTCCTGACTTTC. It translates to CASSPQGASGANVLTF.

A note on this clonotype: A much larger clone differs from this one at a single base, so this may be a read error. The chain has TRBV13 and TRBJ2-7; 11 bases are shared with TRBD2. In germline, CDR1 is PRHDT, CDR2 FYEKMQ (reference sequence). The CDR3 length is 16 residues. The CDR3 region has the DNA TGTGTCAGCAGCTCCTTCGATAGCGGGGGGGTATACGAGCAGTACTTC. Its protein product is CVSSSFDSGGVYEQYF.

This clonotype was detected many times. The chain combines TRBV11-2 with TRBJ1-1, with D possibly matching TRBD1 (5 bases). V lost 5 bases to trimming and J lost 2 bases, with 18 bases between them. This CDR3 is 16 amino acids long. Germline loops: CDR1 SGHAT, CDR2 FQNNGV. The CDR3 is CASSLSLGVANTEAFF. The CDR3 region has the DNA TGTGCCAGCAGCCTGTCTTTGGGGGTGGCTAACACTGAAGCTTTCTTT.

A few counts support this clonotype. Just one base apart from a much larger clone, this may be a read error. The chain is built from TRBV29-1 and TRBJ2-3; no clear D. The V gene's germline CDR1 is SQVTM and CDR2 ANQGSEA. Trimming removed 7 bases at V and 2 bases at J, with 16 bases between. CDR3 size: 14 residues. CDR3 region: CSGEGPGPTDTQYF. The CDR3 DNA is TGCAGCGGGGAAGGGCCCGGGCCCACAGATACGCAGTATTTT.

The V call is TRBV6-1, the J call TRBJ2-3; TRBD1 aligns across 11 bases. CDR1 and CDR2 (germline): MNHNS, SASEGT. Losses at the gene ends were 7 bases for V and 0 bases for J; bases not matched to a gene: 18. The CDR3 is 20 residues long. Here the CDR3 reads CASTNLRTGGLFSSTDTQYF. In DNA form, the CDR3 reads TGTGCCAGCACTAATCTTAGGACAGGGGGCTTATTCTCTAGCACAGATACGCAGTATTTT.

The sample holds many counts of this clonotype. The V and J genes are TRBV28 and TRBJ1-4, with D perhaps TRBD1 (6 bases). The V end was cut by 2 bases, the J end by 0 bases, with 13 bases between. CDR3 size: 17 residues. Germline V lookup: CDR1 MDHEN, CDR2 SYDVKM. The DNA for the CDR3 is TGTGCCAGCAGTTTACCCCGGGACACCCCAACTAATGAAAAACTGTTTTTT. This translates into CASSLPRDTPTNEKLFF.

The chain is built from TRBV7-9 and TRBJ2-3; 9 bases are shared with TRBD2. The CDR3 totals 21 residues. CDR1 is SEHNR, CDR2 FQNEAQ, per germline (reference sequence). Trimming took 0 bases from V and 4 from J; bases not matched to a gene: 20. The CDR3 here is CASSLALGDSGSGDPSDTQYF. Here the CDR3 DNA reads TGTGCCAGCAGCTTAGCGCTTGGGGATAGCGGGAGCGGGGACCCCTCAGATACGCAGTATTTT.

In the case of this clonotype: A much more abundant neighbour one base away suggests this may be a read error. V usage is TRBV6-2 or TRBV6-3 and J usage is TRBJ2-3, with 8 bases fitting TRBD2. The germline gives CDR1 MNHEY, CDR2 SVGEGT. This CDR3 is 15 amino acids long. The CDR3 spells CASSYAGGRTDAQYF. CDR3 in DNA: TGTGCCAGCAGTTACGCGGGGGGCCGCACAGATGCGCAGTATTTT.

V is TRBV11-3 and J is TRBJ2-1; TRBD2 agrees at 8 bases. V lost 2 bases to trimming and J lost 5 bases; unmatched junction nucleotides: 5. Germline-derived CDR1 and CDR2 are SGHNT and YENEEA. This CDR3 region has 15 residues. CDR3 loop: CASSLSGSSDNEQFF. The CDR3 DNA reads TGTGCCAGCAGCTTAAGCGGGAGTTCTGACAATGAGCAGTTCTTC.

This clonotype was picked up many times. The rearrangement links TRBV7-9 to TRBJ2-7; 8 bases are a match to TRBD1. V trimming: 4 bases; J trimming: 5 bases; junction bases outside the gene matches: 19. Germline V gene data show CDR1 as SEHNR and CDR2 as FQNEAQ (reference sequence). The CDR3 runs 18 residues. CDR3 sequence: CASSSSLGQGSVIDEQYF. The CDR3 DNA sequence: TGTGCCAGCAGCTCCAGTCTCGGACAGGGATCAGTTATCGACGAGCAGTACTTC.

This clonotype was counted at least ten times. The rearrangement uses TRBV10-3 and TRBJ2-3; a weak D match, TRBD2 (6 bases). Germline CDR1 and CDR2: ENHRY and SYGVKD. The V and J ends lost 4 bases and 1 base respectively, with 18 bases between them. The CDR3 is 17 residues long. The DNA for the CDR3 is TGTGCCATCAGTGGGGCGGGACCCCTTCCCGGCACAGATACGCAGTATTTT. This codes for CAISGAGPLPGTDTQYF.

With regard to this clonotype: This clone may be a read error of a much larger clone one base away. CDR3 nucleotides: TGTGCCAGCAGCCAAGAACCTAGCCAAGAGACCCATTACTTC. Translated: CASSQEPSQETHYF. The chain is built from TRBV3-1 and TRBJ2-5, with a tentative D call TRBD2 (5 bases). This CDR3 has 14 residues. Germline loops: CDR1 LGHDT, CDR2 YNNKEL (reference sequence).

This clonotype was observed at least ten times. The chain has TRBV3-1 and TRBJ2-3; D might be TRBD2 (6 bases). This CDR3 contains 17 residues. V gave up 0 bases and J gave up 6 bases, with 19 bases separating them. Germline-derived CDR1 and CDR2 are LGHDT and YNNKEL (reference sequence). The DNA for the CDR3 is TGTGCCAGCAGCCAAGAGTATCCGGGAGTGGTCGTTGATACGCAGTATTTT. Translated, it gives CASSQEYPGVVVDTQYF.

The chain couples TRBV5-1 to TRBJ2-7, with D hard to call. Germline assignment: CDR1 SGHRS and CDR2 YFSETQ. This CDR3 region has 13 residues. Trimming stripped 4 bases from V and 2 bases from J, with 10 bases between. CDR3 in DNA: TGCGCCAGCAGCGCTTCGTTCACCTACGAGCAGTACTTC. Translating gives CASSASFTYEQYF. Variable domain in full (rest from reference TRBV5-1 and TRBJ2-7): KAGVTQTPRYLIKTRGQQVTLSCSPISGHRSVSWYQQTPGQGLQFLFEYFSETQRNKGNFPGRFSGRQFSNSRSEMNVSTLELGDSALYLCASSASFTYEQYFGPGTRLTVT.

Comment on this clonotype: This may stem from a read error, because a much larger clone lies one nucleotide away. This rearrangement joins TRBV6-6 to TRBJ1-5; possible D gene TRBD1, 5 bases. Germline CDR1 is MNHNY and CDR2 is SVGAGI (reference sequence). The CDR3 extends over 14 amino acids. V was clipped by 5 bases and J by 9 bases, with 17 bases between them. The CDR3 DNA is TGTGCCAGCAGTCTCGGGGCTGGTCAATGGCCCCAGCATTTT. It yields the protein CASSLGAGQWPQHF.

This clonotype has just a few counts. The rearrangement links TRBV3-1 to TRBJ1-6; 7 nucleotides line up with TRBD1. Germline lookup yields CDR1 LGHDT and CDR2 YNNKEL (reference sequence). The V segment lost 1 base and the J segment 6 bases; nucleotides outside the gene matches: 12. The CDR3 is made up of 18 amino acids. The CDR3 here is CASSQVLGQLISNSPLHF. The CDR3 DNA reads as TGTGCCAGCAGCCAAGTATTGGGACAGCTAATTTCTAATTCACCCCTCCACTTT.

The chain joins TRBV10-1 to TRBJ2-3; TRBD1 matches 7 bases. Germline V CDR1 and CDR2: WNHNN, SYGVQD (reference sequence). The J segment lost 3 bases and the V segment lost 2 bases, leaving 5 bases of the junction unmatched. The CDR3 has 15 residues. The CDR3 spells CASSEETGLTDTQYF. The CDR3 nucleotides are TGCGCCAGCAGTGAGGAGACAGGGCTAACAGATACGCAGTATTTT.

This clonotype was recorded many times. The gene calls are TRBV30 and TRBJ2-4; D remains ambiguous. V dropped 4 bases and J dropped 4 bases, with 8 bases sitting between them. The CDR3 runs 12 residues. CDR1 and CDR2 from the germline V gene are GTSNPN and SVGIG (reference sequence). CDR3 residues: CAWKDLKNIQYF. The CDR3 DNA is TGTGCCTGGAAAGATTTAAAAAACATTCAGTACTTC.

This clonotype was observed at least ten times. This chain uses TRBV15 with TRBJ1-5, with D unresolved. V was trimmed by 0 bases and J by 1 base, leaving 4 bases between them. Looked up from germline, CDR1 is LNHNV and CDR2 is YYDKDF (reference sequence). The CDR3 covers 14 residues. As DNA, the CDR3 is TGTGCCACCAGCAGAGAACGCAGCAATCAGCCCCAGCATTTT. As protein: CATSRERSNQPQHF.

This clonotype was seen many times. The CDR3 protein is CASLSQPGGVGYTF. For the CDR3, the DNA is TGTGCCAGCCTATCCCAACCAGGGGGTGTTGGCTACACCTTC. V usage is TRBV6-6 and J usage is TRBJ1-2; 7 nucleotides match TRBD1. Germline assignment: CDR1 MNHNY and CDR2 SVGAGI (reference sequence). The V gene end was trimmed by 8 bases and the J gene end by 7 bases; junction bases not matched to a gene: 13. This CDR3 spans 14 amino acids.

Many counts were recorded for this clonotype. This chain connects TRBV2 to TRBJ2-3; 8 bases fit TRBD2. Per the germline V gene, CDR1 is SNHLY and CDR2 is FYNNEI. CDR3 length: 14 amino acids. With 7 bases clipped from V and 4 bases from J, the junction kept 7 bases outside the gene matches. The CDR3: CASIRSGSADTQYF. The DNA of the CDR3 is TGTGCCAGCATTAGAAGCGGGAGTGCAGATACGCAGTATTTT.